This entry lists 4 T cell receptor beta chains sequenced from one sample in a study of blood T cell repertoires in COVID-19. Sequencing was performed with immunoSEQ multiplex PCR; in TCRdb, only in-frame clones are kept and a portion is missing. Here the sample spans 95,000 to 150,000 clones, about 80% being singletons. The source material was peripheral blood. Source of these receptors: a man in his forties with active or convalescent COVID-19.

V usage is TRBV10-3 and J usage is TRBJ1-2; 7 bases align to TRBD1. After removal of 2 bases from V and 4 bases from J, the junction contained 4 bases not matched to a gene. The V gene's germline CDR1 is ENHRY and CDR2 SYGVKD. This CDR3 spans 14 amino acids. The CDR3 sequence is CAISETGTAYGYTF. The CDR3 DNA sequence: TGTGCCATCAGTGAGACCGGGACAGCCTATGGCTACACCTTC.

The rearrangement uses TRBV19 and TRBJ2-5; D gene uncertain. V was cut by 5 bases and J by 7 bases, with 11 bases left in between. Germline values: CDR1 LNHDA, CDR2 SQIVND (reference sequence). The CDR3 is 12 residues long. The CDR3 DNA reads as TGTGCCAGTAGTGGAGCAGCGAGGACCCAGTACTTC. It is translated as CASSGAARTQYF.

This clone showed up many times. This sequence joins TRBV5-1 and TRBJ1-2, with D maybe TRBD1 (5 bases). V shed 0 bases and J shed 3 bases, with 9 bases lying between them. Germline V gene lookup returns CDR1 SGHRS and CDR2 YFSETQ. The CDR3 consists of 14 residues. CDR3 loop: CASSLDGGDYGYTF. The CDR3 bases are TGCGCCAGCAGCTTGGACGGAGGGGACTATGGCTACACCTTC.

The chain recombines TRBV5-6 with TRBJ2-5, with D possibly matching TRBD2 (5 bases). Germline CDR1 SGHDT, CDR2 YYEEEE. The CDR3 extends over 16 amino acids. Deletions cut 4 bases from V and 0 bases from J, with 16 bases between. The CDR3 spells CASSRSVGGYQETQYF. The CDR3 DNA sequence: TGTGCCAGCAGCCGGAGCGTGGGCGGGTACCAAGAGACCCAGTACTTC.